The clone carrying this T cell receptor (beta chain) was seen only once. CDR3 length: 16 residues. Trimming took 4 bases from V and 6 from J; bases not matched to a gene: 11. Germline V gene lookup returns CDR1 KGHSH and CDR2 LQKENI. Assay: immunoSEQ multiplex PCR; the TCRdb copy retains only in-frame clones and omits some. This repertoire shows some 120,000 clones, about 83% found once; its top ten account for about 5.5%. This entry belongs to a study of blood T cell repertoires in COVID-19. Sample: peripheral blood. This sequence was found in an elderly man with active or convalescent COVID-19. This sequence joins TRBV18 and TRBJ2-1; 8 nucleotides match TRBD2. DNA of the CDR3: TGTGCCAGCTCACTTCGGGGGGGGGCGAGTCCCAATGAGCAGTTCTTC. Protein product: CASSLRGGASPNEQFF. Complete variable domain (other parts from reference TRBV18 and TRBJ2-1): NAGVMQNPRHLVRRRGQEARLRCSPMKGHSHVYWYRQLPEEGLKFMVYLQKENIIDESGMPKERFSAEFPKEGPSILRIQQVVRGDSAAYFCASSLRGGASPNEQFFGPGTRLTVL.